This T cell receptor (beta chain) was sequenced in a study of T-cell memory formation after mild COVID-19 (dated by TCRdb to 2020 to 2022). Study-level background: TCR sequence clusters from the two donors were largely donor specific. T-cell clones expanding and contracting after mild COVID-19 in a couple of donors were tracked by longitudinal TCRalpha and TCRbeta repertoire sequencing. Two young, previously healthy adult volunteers, one female and one male, were included in the cohort.

For sequencing, an Illumina NovaSeq 6000 was employed. TCRalpha and TCRbeta cDNA libraries were built by 5'RACE with constant-segment primers, adding sample barcodes and unique molecular identifiers. RNA was extracted from every sample with Trizol reagent. Amplification of the libraries took two PCR steps, and the second step added a second sample barcode plus Illumina TruSeq adapters. Sequencing of the libraries was done on an Illumina NovaSeq, producing 2 x 150 bp paired-end reads. The source study handled its data this way. Reads were demultiplexed and collapsed into UMI-guided consensus sequences with migec v1.2.7. With mixcr v2.1.11, UMI consensuses were aligned to TRA and TRB V and J templates and assembled into clonotypes. Clonotypes were classified as expanded or contracted when called significant by both edgeR and NoisET, with noise models trained on biological replicates. For edgeR calls, the cutoffs were a false discovery rate-adjusted p below 0.01 and a log2 fold-change threshold of 1. As an exploratory analysis of dynamics, max-normalized trajectories of the 1000 most abundant clonotypes were examined by PCA with hierarchical clustering. The CD4 or CD8 phenotype of responding clones was assigned using the separately sequenced CD4+ and CD8+ repertoires. TCRdb cleaned the public reads at Q25 with fastp, built clones with MiXCR and kept in-frame beta chains. CDR3 protein duplicates are merged, each entry listing the most common genes and DNA. TCRdb, not the authors, supplied the V and J calls. A total of about 340,000 distinct CDR3 sequences appear in this sample, roughly an eighth of them only once. The biggest ten clones account for 20% to 25% of the sample.

Remarks on this clonotype: Its antigen specificity is not known. Base qualities were left out, and no much larger clone turns up one base away.

The germline V gene (reference sequence) provides CDR1 LGHDT and CDR2 YNNKEL. The CDR3 runs 13 residues from the cysteine to the phenylalanine. The DNA shown is the 39-base CDR3, in frame from base 1. The germline ends are 12 bases apart after V is trimmed by 5 bases and J by 5 bases. PBMCs were isolated by Ficoll-Paque density gradient centrifugation. Summary of the overall study and its limitations: From day 15 to 85, contracting clones showed balanced CD4/CD8 phenotypes, whereas a second wave of clones that expanded from day 15 to 37 leaned towards CD4+. SARS-CoV-2 specificity of the second-wave clones peaking on day 37 was not confirmed. Only a couple of mild cases were covered in the study, and larger cohorts including severe cases with pre-infection samples were considered necessary. Some responding clones were detected in pre-infection memory, which suggested that pre-existing cross-reactive memory T cells had joined the SARS-CoV-2 response. Contracting CD4+ clones were located mainly in the CM and EM memory subsets, whereas CD8+ clones were found to be enriched in EMRA.

The sample comprised PBMCs or a T cell subset sorted from them (not recorded which). The receptor was isolated from a man aged 18 to 29 who had mild COVID-19 (a few samples of this study predate the infection). The sample titles of this study are shuffled in the database, so cell type and time point are left out; the donor was told from shared clones. The V gene is TRBV3-1 and the J gene is TRBJ1-1, and the D gene may be TRBD1, 5 bases matching. The CDR3 loop reads CASSSRGGTEAFF. Read as DNA, the sequence is TGTGCCAGCAGCTCCCGCGGGGGAACTGAAGCTTTCTTT.